This TCR beta chain was retrieved from a study of blood T cell repertoires in COVID-19. Study summary: Acute-phase and convalescent COVID-19 samples originated in the United States, Italy and Spain.

Measured with immunoSEQ multiplex PCR; TCRdb has only the in-frame clones, and not every one. The sample holds some 200,000 clones; around 82% are singletons and the top ten take roughly 2.3%. The germline gives CDR1 SGHKS, CDR2 YYEKEE (reference sequence). V shed 0 bases and J shed 2 bases, with 5 bases lying between them. The CDR3 has 13 amino acids. The genes are TRBV5-5 and TRBJ1-1; D is ambiguous. This TCR was sampled from a woman aged 55-69 years with acute or convalescent COVID-19. Material for sequencing was peripheral blood. Here the CDR3 reads CASSLVANTEAFF. CDR3 nucleotide sequence: TGTGCCAGCAGCTTGGTGGCAAACACTGAAGCTTTCTTT.